This T cell receptor (beta chain) was profiled in a study of read filtering for tumor transcriptome and immune sequencing. CDR1 and CDR2 from the germline V gene are SGHAT and FQDESV (reference sequence). This CDR3 is built from 15 residues. Trimming took off 5 bases at V and 3 bases at J, with 17 bases between the two ends. This library used roughly 370 ng RNA and molecular barcoded adaptors spanning alpha/delta and beta/gamma chains. TCRdb redid the calling of the reads with MiXCR, one entry per CDR3 protein. The sample lists some 130,000 distinct CDR3 sequences; around 14% were seen once. This clonotype was observed at least ten times.

This chain uses TRBV11-1 with TRBJ2-7, with D perhaps TRBD1 (5 bases). Sequenced material: a population of CD138-negative cells sorted from bone marrow. This clonotype was obtained from a donor aged 40 or over with multiple myeloma. The CDR3 sequence: CASSLTVTTGYEQYF. The CDR3 DNA follows: TGTGCCAGCAGCCTGACAGTTACGACTGGCTACGAGCAGTACTTC.